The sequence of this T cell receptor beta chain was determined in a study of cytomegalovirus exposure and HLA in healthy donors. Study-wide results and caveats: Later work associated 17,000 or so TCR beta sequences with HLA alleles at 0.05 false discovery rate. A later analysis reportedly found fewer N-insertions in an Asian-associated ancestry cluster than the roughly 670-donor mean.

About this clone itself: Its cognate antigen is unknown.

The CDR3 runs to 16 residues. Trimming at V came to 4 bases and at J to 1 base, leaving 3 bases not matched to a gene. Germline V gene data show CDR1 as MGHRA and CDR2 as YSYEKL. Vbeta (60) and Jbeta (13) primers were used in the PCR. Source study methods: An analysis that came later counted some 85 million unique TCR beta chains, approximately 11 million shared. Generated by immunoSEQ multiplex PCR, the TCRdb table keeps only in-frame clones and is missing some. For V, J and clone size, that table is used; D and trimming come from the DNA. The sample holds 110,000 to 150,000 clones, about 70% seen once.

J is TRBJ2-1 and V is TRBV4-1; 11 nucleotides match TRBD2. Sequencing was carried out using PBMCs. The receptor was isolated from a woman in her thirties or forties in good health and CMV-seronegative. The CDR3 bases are TGCGCCAGCAGCCGCGGGACTAGCGGATCCTACAATGAGCAGTTCTTC. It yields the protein CASSRGTSGSYNEQFF.